This T cell receptor beta chain was observed in a study of metastatic and nonmetastatic thyroid tumors. At the level of the study: Repertoires from blood and tumor or nodule tissue of malignant and benign thyroid patients were compared.

The entire patient cohort was treatment-naive prior to thyroid surgery. As concerns this clone: Its target is not known.

Study conclusions and caveats: Significantly greater TCR beta diversity was reportedly found in malignant thyroid tumors than in benign nodules (in blood and tumor).

CDR1 is SGHAT and CDR2 is FQNNGV in the germline V gene. The CDR3 consists of 15 residues. J gave up 6 bases and V 5 bases, and 7 bases lay outside the gene matches. Authors' analysis steps: A classifier for distant metastasis in papillary thyroid cancer was constructed using CDR3 differences observed across clinicopathological groups. TCRdb re-called the PCR reads via MiXCR. TCRdb, not the authors, supplied the V and J calls. The repertoire holds around 35,000 clones, with over 15% as singletons. The clonotype comes from a female donor with papillary thyroid cancer or a benign thyroid nodule (not recorded which). Some clones in this sample may be carry-over from other donors' samples. V and J are TRBV11-2 and TRBJ2-7, with 13 bases matching TRBD2. Sequenced sample: blood. CDR3 region: CASSPPGLAGIEQYF. Here the CDR3 DNA reads TGTGCCAGCAGCCCCCCGGGACTAGCGGGAATCGAGCAGTACTTC.